This paragraph reports one T cell receptor (beta chain). The V and J ends lost 5 bases and 3 bases respectively, with 7 bases between them. Germline CDR1 and CDR2: SGHNT and YENEEA. The CDR3 extends over 12 amino acids. As originally analysed: Amplification from reference gene primers served as the basis for estimated nucleated cell counts. The protocol was immunoSEQ multiplex PCR, while the TCRdb copy is restricted to in-frame clones and leaves out a portion. That table gives V, J and clone size, and the DNA gave D and trimming. The table includes some 300,000 clones, approximately 90% detected once. This entry is derived from a study of blood T cell repertoires in COVID-19. Across the study: Nucleic acid was either cDNA or gDNA, and it came from T cells, B-cell-depleted T cells, or PBMCs.

This chain connects TRBV11-3 to TRBJ2-5; D is perhaps TRBD1 (6 bases). Sequenced material: PBMCs or T cells enriched from blood (not recorded which). The TCR originated in a woman aged 60-75 years in a cohort exposed to, infected with or recovered from COVID-19 (not recorded which). This chain's CDR3 is CASSKGEETQYF. The CDR3 region has the DNA TGTGCCAGCAGCAAGGGGGAAGAGACCCAGTACTTC. Together with reference TRBV11-3 and TRBJ2-5, the CDR3 gives the full variable domain: EAGVVQSPRYKIIEKKQPVAFWCNPISGHNTLYWYLQNLGQGPELLIRYENEEAVDDSQLPKDRFSAERLKGVDSTLKIQPAELGDSAVYLCASSKGEETQYFGPGTRLLVL.